Listed below are T cell receptor beta chains from one sample, sequenced in a study of CD8+ T cells in alopecia areata. TCRdb's table, derived via immunoSEQ multiplex PCR, lists solely in-frame clones and lacks some. The repertoire has about 180,000 clones, around three fifths of them found once; the top ten carry roughly 14%. Material: CD4+ T cells sorted from blood, obtained at week 0. Source of these receptors: a human donor with alopecia areata. CDR3s include the opening cysteine and the closing phenylalanine or tryptophan. D genes are given only for firm matches. Clone size is given for some rows only: seen once, a few or many times, or a class if the clone is expanded.

clone_size d_call j_call v_call cdr3_length cdr3_aa cdr3_nt
NA NA TRBJ2-3 TRBV30 14 CACLVNGTTDTQYF TGTGCCTGCCTTGTTAATGGTACCACAGATACGCAGTATTTT
NA NA TRBJ1-2 TRBV18 14 CASSPEVDAYGYTF TGTGCCAGCTCACCAGAAGTGGACGCCTATGGCTACACCTTC
few NA TRBJ2-1 TRBV9 14 CASSAVGSYNEQFF TGTGCCAGCAGCGCAGTAGGCTCCTACAATGAGCAGTTCTTC
NA NA TRBJ2-3 TRBV29-1 13 CSVEGRATDTQYF TGCAGCGTTGAGGGCAGGGCCACAGATACGCAGTATTTT
few NA TRBJ2-1 TRBV4-2 16 CASSQDGRGANDEQFF TGTGCCAGCAGCCAAGATGGGAGGGGGGCTAACGATGAGCAGTTCTTC
NA TRBD1 TRBJ2-2 TRBV29-1 14 CSVGDRPNTGELFF TGCAGCGTTGGGGACAGGCCGAACACCGGGGAGCTGTTTTTT
NA TRBD2 TRBJ2-1 TRBV6-5 14 CASSLAGPYNEQFF TGTGCCAGCAGTTTAGCGGGGCCGTACAATGAGCAGTTCTTC
NA TRBD1 TRBJ2-7 TRBV7-6 15 CASSLLRDRVYEQYF TGTGCCAGCAGCCTTCTCCGGGACAGGGTCTACGAGCAGTACTTC
NA NA TRBJ2-2 TRBV2 15 CASSVQGPGAGELFF TGTGCCAGCAGTGTACAGGGCCCGGGGGCCGGGGAGCTGTTTTTT
once NA TRBJ2-7 TRBV5-1 15 CASSPVDNLLREQYF TGCGCCAGCAGCCCGGTCGACAACTTACTACGAGAGCAGTACTTC
NA TRBD1 TRBJ2-1 TRBV29-1 14 CSAAQGYSYNEQFF TGCAGCGCCGCACAGGGGTACTCCTACAATGAGCAGTTCTTC
NA TRBD1 TRBJ2-7 TRBV10-2 17 CARKGDRALTNSYEQYF TGCGCCAGAAAGGGTGACAGGGCCTTGACCAACTCCTACGAGCAGTACTTC
NA NA TRBJ2-6 TRBV29-1 14 CSALPASGANVLTF TGCAGCGCTCTGCCTGCCTCTGGGGCCAACGTCCTGACTTTC
NA TRBD2 TRBJ2-7 TRBV30 14 CAWSGLGLVYEQYF TGTGCCTGGAGTGGTTTGGGACTAGTCTACGAGCAGTACTTC
NA NA TRBJ2-7 TRBV14 15 CASSQDWGAPYEQYF TGTGCCAGCAGCCAAGATTGGGGGGCTCCCTACGAGCAGTACTTC
few TRBD1 TRBJ1-1 TRBV6-1 14 CASSEFAATGAAFF TGTGCCAGCAGTGAATTCGCGGCGACAGGGGCCGCTTTCTTT
NA NA TRBJ2-3 TRBV5-1 16 CASSLEAGVSTDTQYF TGCGCCAGCAGCTTGGAGGCAGGGGTGAGCACAGATACGCAGTATTTT
NA NA TRBJ1-1 TRBV29-1 14 CSVAARQTNTEAFF TGCAGCGTTGCGGCGAGACAAACGAACACTGAAGCTTTCTTT
NA NA TRBJ2-2 TRBV29-1 13 CSVVDRGTGELFF TGCAGCGTTGTTGACAGAGGAACCGGGGAGCTGTTTTTT
few NA TRBJ2-3 TRBV4-1 16 CASSQDSSSNTDTQYF TGCGCCAGCAGCCAAGACTCTTCGAGCAACACAGATACGCAGTATTTT
few NA TRBJ2-2 TRBV4-1 15 CASSQVPTNTGELFF TGCGCCAGCAGCCAGGTCCCTACGAACACCGGGGAGCTGTTTTTT
once NA TRBJ2-3 TRBV7-2 15 CASSLAAVPTDTQYF TGTGCCAGCAGCTTAGCTGCTGTACCCACAGATACGCAGTATTTT
NA TRBD1 TRBJ2-3 TRBV7-3 18 CASSLIPPGQGTPDTQYF TGTGCCAGCAGCCTAATACCCCCGGGACAGGGGACTCCAGATACGCAGTATTTT
few NA TRBJ2-6 TRBV29-1 16 CSVVGRGTSGANVLTF TGCAGCGTTGTGGGCAGGGGAACCTCTGGGGCCAACGTCCTGACTTTC
NA NA TRBJ1-2 TRBV7-9 14 CASSSYLGQYGYTF TGTGCCAGCAGTTCCTACCTGGGACAATATGGCTACACCTTC
NA NA TRBJ2-5 TRBV5-4 14 CASNRQGSQETQYF TGTGCCAGCAACAGGCAGGGGAGCCAAGAGACCCAGTACTTC
NA NA TRBJ2-5 TRBV30 11 CALDTFQTQYF TGTGCCTTGGACACGTTCCAGACCCAGTACTTC
NA NA TRBJ2-2 TRBV4-2 14 CASSQFTSTGELFF TGTGCCAGCAGCCAATTTACATCCACCGGGGAGCTGTTTTTT
few NA TRBJ2-3 TRBV5-1 13 CASSFRPTDTQYF TGCGCCAGCAGCTTCCGCCCCACAGATACGCAGTATTTT
once TRBD1 TRBJ2-7 TRBV10-3 14 CAISDEKGQIKQYF TGTGCCATCAGTGACGAGAAGGGACAGATCAAGCAGTACTTC
NA NA TRBJ2-5 TRBV7-2 16 CASSLQSPRYQETQYF TGTGCCAGCAGCTTACAATCCCCAAGGTACCAAGAGACCCAGTACTTC
NA NA TRBJ2-7 TRBV20-1 11 CSARGGYEQYF TGCAGTGCCAGAGGGGGCTACGAGCAGTACTTC
few NA TRBJ1-2 TRBV27 16 CASSSRRGARHYGYTF TGTGCCAGCAGTTCTAGACGGGGGGCGCGACACTATGGCTACACCTTC
NA NA TRBJ1-5 TRBV30 14 CAWSVGTRGQPQHF TGTGCCTGGAGTGTCGGAACCCGTGGTCAGCCCCAGCATTTT
NA NA TRBJ2-7 TRBV15 16 CATSRDNAMPTYEQYF TGTGCCACCAGCAGAGATAACGCGATGCCAACCTACGAGCAGTACTTC
NA TRBD1 TRBJ2-3 TRBV12-5 14 CASRTGGQSDTQYF TGTGCTAGTAGGACAGGGGGCCAGTCAGATACGCAGTATTTT
few NA TRBJ1-2 TRBV6-5 13 CASSTGRQYGYTF TGTGCCAGCAGCACGGGACGCCAATATGGCTACACCTTC